The T cell receptor (beta chain) described here comes from a study of blood T cell repertoires in COVID-19. Study in general: Sources were T cells, B-cell-depleted T cells, or PBMCs; the material itself was cDNA or gDNA.

The sample holds a few counts of this clone. Original handling: How many nucleated cells were present was estimated from reference gene primer amplification. TCRdb's copy holds only in-frame clones and misses some; the assay was immunoSEQ multiplex PCR. D and trimming come from the DNA, and the V and J calls and clone size come from that table. The sample holds about 190,000 clones, less than 85% seen once. The clonotype originates from a woman in her twenties or thirties who had recovered from COVID-19. Sequenced: PBMCs or T cells enriched from blood (not recorded which).

The CDR3 loop reads CASSVGQGRGYTF. CDR3 nucleotides: TGTGCCAGCAGTGTGGGACAGGGGAGAGGCTACACCTTC. V and J are TRBV2 and TRBJ1-2, with 10 positions matching TRBD1. The CDR3 contains 13 residues. Per germline, CDR1 SNHLY and CDR2 FYNNEI. V shed 4 bases and J 8 bases; nucleotides not matched to a gene: 4. Using reference TRBV2 and TRBJ1-2 for the parts outside the CDR3, the full variable domain is EPEVTQTPSHQVTQMGQEVILRCVPISNHLYFYWYRQILGQKVEFLVSFYNNEISEKSEIFDDQFSVERPDGSNFTLKIRSTKLEDSAMYFCASSVGQGRGYTFGSGTRLTVV.